These 2 T cell receptor beta chains came from one sample sequenced in a study of CD8+CD57+ T cells in acquired aplastic anemia. The template for TCR beta VDJ and CDR3 sequence profiling was genomic DNA. From the reads, TCRdb called clonotypes with MiXCR, one entry per CDR3 protein. Here the sample spans hundreds of thousands of distinct CDR3 sequences, under 40% being singletons. Patients picked for sequencing had shown CD8+CD57+ cell expansion detected by flow cytometry. The specimen sequenced was sorted CD4+, CD8+, or CD8+CD57+ T cells (not recorded which) from PBMCs. The receptor set was obtained from a human donor with aplastic anemia.

Points on this clonotype: A much more abundant neighbour one base away suggests this may be a read error. J is TRBJ1-2 and V is TRBV12-3 or TRBV12-4; no clear D gene. This CDR3 region has 14 residues. In nucleotides, the CDR3 is TGTGCCAGCAGTTTAGGGGGAGGGCCCTATGGCTGCACCTTC. Translating gives CASSLGGGPYGCTF.

Of note for this clonotype: Germline and junction disagree at one end, which may indicate a read error. V usage is TRBV12-3 or TRBV12-4 and J usage is TRBJ2-1, with 10 bases aligning to TRBD2. This CDR3 region has 14 residues. This chain's CDR3 is CASKAGGPGNEQSF. The CDR3 bases are TGTGCCAGCAAAGCGGGAGGGCCCGGCAATGAGCAGTCCTTC.